The entry that follows covers one T cell receptor beta chain sequence. TCRdb re-called the 5' RACE reads and shows each CDR3 protein once, DNA omitted. The ten most abundant clones cover roughly 7.1% of a sample with approximately 200,000 distinct CDR3 sequences. CDR1 and CDR2 (germline): SGHAT, FQNNGV. The CDR3 loop spans 18 amino acids. The sample comes from a study of monozygotic twins with inflammatory bowel disease. The material sequenced was blood. The chain recombines TRBV11-2 with TRBJ2-2; the D call from TCRdb, TRBD2, cannot be confirmed without DNA. The receptor's source is a human donor with ulcerative colitis or Crohn's disease, or a healthy co-twin of an affected twin (not recorded which). The CDR3 here is CASSLDLLAGVGTGELFF.